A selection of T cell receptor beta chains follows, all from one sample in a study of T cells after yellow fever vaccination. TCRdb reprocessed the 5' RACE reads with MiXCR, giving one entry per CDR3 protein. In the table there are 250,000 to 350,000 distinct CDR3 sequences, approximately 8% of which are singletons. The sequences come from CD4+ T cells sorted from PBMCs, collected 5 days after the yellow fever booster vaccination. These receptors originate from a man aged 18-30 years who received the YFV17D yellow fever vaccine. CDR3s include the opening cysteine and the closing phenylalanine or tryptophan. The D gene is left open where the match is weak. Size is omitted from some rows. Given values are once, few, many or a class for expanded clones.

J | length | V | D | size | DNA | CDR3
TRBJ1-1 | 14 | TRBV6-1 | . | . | TGTGCCAGCATGGGGGGAGGCTTGAACACTGAAGCTTTCTTT | CASMGGGLNTEAFF
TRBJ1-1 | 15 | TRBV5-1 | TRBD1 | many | TGCGCCAGCAGCTTAGGGACAGCGGGGGGCACTGAAGCTTTCTTT | CASSLGTAGGTEAFF
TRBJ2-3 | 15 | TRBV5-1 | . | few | TGCGCCAGCAGCTCTCTGGGGACTGGAACAGATACGCAGTATTTT | CASSSLGTGTDTQYF
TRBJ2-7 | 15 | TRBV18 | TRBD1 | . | TGTGCCAGCTCACTTGGGACAGGGATCCCCTACGAGCAGTACTTC | CASSLGTGIPYEQYF
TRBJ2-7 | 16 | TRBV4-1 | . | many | TGCGCCAGCAGCCAAGAATTAAGGGCCAAACGGAGGGAGCAGTACTTC | CASSQELRAKRREQYF
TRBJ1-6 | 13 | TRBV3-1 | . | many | TGTGCCAGCAGCTCTCAACGGTATTCACCCCTCCACTTT | CASSSQRYSPLHF
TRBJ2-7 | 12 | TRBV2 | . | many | TGTGCCAGCAGTGAGTCCGCCTACGAGCAGTACTTC | CASSESAYEQYF
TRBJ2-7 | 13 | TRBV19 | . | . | TGTGCCAGTAGTATAGGAGAAGAATGGGAGAAGTACTTC | CASSIGEEWEKYF
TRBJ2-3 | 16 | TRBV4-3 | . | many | TGCGCCAGCAGCCAAGATCCGTGGAGGGGCCCAGATACGCAGTATTTT | CASSQDPWRGPDTQYF
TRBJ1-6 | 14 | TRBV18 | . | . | TGTGCCAGCTCACCAGGACGGTATAATTCACCCCTCCACTTT | CASSPGRYNSPLHF
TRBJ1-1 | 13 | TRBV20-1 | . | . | TGCAGTGCTAGAAAAGGGTGGGACACTGAAGCTTTCTTT | CSARKGWDTEAFF
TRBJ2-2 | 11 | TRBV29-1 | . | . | TGCAGCGTTGCAGGGACCGGGGAGCTGTTTTTT | CSVAGTGELFF
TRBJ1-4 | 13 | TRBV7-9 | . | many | TGTGCCAGCAGGCGAGGGCTCGGGGAAAAACTGTTTTTT | CASRRGLGEKLFF
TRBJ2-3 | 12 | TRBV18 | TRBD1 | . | TGTGCCAGCTCAAGACAGGGGAATACGCAGTATTTT | CASSRQGNTQYF
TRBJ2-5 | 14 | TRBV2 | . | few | TGTGCCAGCAGATACCGGGCTCCCTGGGAGACCCAGTACTTC | CASRYRAPWETQYF
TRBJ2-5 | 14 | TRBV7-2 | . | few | TGTGCCAGCAGCTTGGAAGGTTCTCGGGAGACCCAGTACTTC | CASSLEGSRETQYF
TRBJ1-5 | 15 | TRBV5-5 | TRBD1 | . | TGTGCCAGCAGCTTGACAGGGGTCTCCACTCTGCCCCAGCATTTT | CASSLTGVSTLPQHF
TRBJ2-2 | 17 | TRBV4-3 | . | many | TGCGCCAGCAGCCGAACAGGGTCGGGATTAAGTACCGGGGAGCTGTTTTTT | CASSRTGSGLSTGELFF
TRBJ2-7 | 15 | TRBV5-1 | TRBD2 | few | TGCGCCAGCACTCTCTCCGGGACTAGTCTCTACGAGCAGTACTTC | CASTLSGTSLYEQYF
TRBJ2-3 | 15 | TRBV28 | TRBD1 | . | TGTGCCAGCAGTTTTAGACAGGGGGCCACAGATACGCAGTATTTT | CASSFRQGATDTQYF
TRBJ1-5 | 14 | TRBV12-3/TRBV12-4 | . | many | TGTGCCAGCAGTCCGGGACCGAGCAATCAGCCCCAGCATTTT | CASSPGPSNQPQHF
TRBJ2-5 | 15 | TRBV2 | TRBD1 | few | TGTGCCAGCAGTGAATCGGGACAGGGTAAAGAGACCCAGTACTTC | CASSESGQGKETQYF
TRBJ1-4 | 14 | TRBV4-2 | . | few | TGTGCCAGCAGCCAAGTTCAGCCTAATGAAAAACTGTTTTTT | CASSQVQPNEKLFF
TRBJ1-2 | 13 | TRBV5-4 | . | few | TGTGCCAGCGGGGACGGAGATAACTATGGCTACACCTTC | CASGDGDNYGYTF
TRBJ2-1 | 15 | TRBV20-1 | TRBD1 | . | TGCAGTGCTAGAGGGGACAGGAGCTACTACAATGAGCAGTTCTTC | CSARGDRSYYNEQFF
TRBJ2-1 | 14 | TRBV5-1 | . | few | TGCGCCAGCAGCTTTGGGGGGGCTGTCAATGAGCAGTTCTTC | CASSFGGAVNEQFF
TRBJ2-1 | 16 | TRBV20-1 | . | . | TGCAGTGCTAGAGATCTTGCGGCGGAGTCCTACAATGAGCAGTTCTTC | CSARDLAAESYNEQFF
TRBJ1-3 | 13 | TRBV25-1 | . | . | TGTGCCAGCAGTCGGGCTTCTGGAAACACCATATATTTT | CASSRASGNTIYF
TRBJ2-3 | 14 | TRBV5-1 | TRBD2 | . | TGCGCCAGCAGCTCCGGACTAGAACCAGATACGCAGTATTTT | CASSSGLEPDTQYF
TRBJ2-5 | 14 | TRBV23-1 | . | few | TGCGCCAGCTACCCAGTTGGGTGGGAAGAGACCCAGTACTTC | CASYPVGWEETQYF
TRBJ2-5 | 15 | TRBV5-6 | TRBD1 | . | TGTGCCAGCAGCTCTGACAGGGGGCTGAAGGAGACCCAGTACTTC | CASSSDRGLKETQYF
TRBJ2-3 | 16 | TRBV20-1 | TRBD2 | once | TGCAGTGCTACCGGGACTAGCGGGGGAAGCACAGATACGCAGTATTTT | CSATGTSGGSTDTQYF
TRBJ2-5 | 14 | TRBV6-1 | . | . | TGTGCCAGGGCCTCCGGGAACAACAAAGAGACCCAGTACTTC | CARASGNNKETQYF
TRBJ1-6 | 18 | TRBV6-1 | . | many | TGTGCCACCGATCACCGCCCCGGACACTGGGGCTCCAATTCACCCCTCCACTTT | CATDHRPGHWGSNSPLHF
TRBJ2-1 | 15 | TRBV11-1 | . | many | TGTGCCAGCAGCTTGCGGGGGCGCTCCTACAATGAGCAGTTCTTC | CASSLRGRSYNEQFF
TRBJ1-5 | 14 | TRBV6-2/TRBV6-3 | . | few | TGTGCCAGCAGCCTCGTAGGAGGCCGCCAGCCCCAGCATTTT | CASSLVGGRQPQHF
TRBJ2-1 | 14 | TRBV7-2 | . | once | TGTGCCAGCAGCGACCGGGGGCCCCGGAATGAGCAGTTCTTC | CASSDRGPRNEQFF
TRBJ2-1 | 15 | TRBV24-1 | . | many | TGTGCCACCAGTCCCTACGGAGAGGGGTCGAATGAGCAGTTCTTC | CATSPYGEGSNEQFF
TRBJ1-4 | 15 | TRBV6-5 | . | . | TGTGCCAGCAGTTACTCTGGGCACCAGGGTGAAAAACTGTTTTTT | CASSYSGHQGEKLFF
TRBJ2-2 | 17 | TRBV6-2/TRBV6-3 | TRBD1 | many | TGTGCCAGCAGTTACCGGTCCGACAGGGTTCTCACCGGGGAGCTGTTTTTT | CASSYRSDRVLTGELFF
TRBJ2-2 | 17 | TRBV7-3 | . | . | TGTGCCAGCAGCCGCGGCCCAGATAGGAGTTCTTCCGGGGAGCTGTTTTTT | CASSRGPDRSSSGELFF
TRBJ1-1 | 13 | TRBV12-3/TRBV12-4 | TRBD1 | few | TGTGCCAGCAGCAGGGGGCCCTCCACTGAAGCTTTCTTT | CASSRGPSTEAFF
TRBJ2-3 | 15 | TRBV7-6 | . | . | TGTGCCAGCAGCTTAAATAATTCGAGGCCAGATACGCAGTATTTT | CASSLNNSRPDTQYF
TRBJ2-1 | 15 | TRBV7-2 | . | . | TGTGCCAGCAGCTTAGACCCGGGGACCTACAATGAGCAGTTCTTC | CASSLDPGTYNEQFF
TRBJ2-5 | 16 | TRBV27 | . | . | TGTGCCAGCAGTTTAGGGCTGCGGGGTATCCAAGAGACCCAGTACTTC | CASSLGLRGIQETQYF
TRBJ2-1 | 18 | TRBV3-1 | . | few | TGTGCCAGCAGCCAGAGGGGGGGACCGGGACGCCGCTACAATGAGCAGTTCTTC | CASSQRGGPGRRYNEQFF
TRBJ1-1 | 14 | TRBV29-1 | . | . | TGCAGCGTTGGAGTCGACTCAGTGAACACTGTAGCTTTCTTT | CSVGVDSVNTVAFF
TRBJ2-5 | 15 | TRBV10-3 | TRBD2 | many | TGTGCCATCAGTGATCCGGGGGGGCCCCAAGAGACCCAGTACTTC | CAISDPGGPQETQYF